This T cell receptor (beta chain) emerged from a study of beta chain features in type 1 diabetes. Study results and caveats: Researchers report that Type 1 diabetes patients had moderately but significantly shorter TCRB CDR3s across all four CD4+ subsets.

Expressed TCRB transcripts were sequenced because the isolated RNA had all been reverse transcribed beforehand. The average output of naive, central memory and regulatory T cell samples was 3 million to 4 million reads. Clones were sequenced by immunoSEQ multiplex PCR, and TCRdb holds only the in-frame ones, with some missing. The sample lists around 360,000 clones; over 10% were seen once. Remarks on this clone: As yet, its antigen is unknown.

The sequence was collected from a woman aged 18-29 years with type 1 diabetes. The sample was naive CD4+ T cells from blood.

The CDR3 DNA reads TGTGCCAGCAGCCAAGTGGTCGGCTATGGCTACACCTTC. It specifies CASSQVVGYGYTF. The rearrangement joins TRBV14 to TRBJ1-2; D call uncertain. CDR1 and CDR2 (germline): SGHDN, FVKESK. Trimming left V 1 base short and J 4 bases short, with 7 bases between. The CDR3 sequence is 13 residues long.